This T cell receptor (beta chain) was recovered during a study of CD8 T cells in Susac syndrome. The CDR3 runs 17 residues. Germline V CDR1 and CDR2: LGHNA, YSLEER. Losses at the gene ends were 1 base for V and 7 bases for J; bases not matched to a gene: 12. A quantity of roughly 0.5 to 1 ug RNA underwent reverse transcription using random hexamers. TCRdb redid the calling of the immunoSEQ multiplex PCR reads with MiXCR, one entry per CDR3 protein. The sample has 100,000 to 150,000 distinct CDR3 sequences, 90% to 95% seen once. The sequenced material came from CD4+ T cells from PBMCs. The TCR was taken from a human donor in good health. V and J are TRBV4-3 and TRBJ2-7; 11 bases are shared with TRBD2. CDR3 DNA sequence: TGCGCCAGCAGCCAAGGACCAGGTAGCGGGAGGGCCGGGGAGCAGTACTTC. Protein sequence: CASSQGPGSGRAGEQYF.